The 5 T cell receptor beta chains below all came from one sample that was sequenced in a study of neoadjuvant anti-PD-1 for oral cavity cancer. The method was immunoSEQ multiplex PCR; TCRdb's version includes in-frame clones alone and lacks a portion of them. The sample records approximately 13,000 clones, under 85% being singletons. Time point: after neoadjuvant nivolumab, at surgical resection. Specimen: PBMCs, collected after nivolumab (anti-PD-1) treatment. The receptors originated from a person aged 40 to 85 with oral cavity squamous cell carcinoma.

The table lists this clone with a few counts. The chain carries TRBV7-2 and TRBJ1-2; 9 bases align to TRBD1. Germline V gene lookup returns CDR1 SGHTA and CDR2 FQGNSA. This CDR3 contains 17 residues. V was pared by 1 base and J by 0 bases, with 6 bases of the junction left unmatched. The CDR3 bases are TGTGCCAGCAGCTTAGTCGGGACAGGGAGGGCTAACTATGGCTACACCTTC. This sequence encodes CASSLVGTGRANYGYTF.

The V gene is TRBV5-1, the J gene TRBJ2-1, with D perhaps matching TRBD1 (6 bases). The ends were cut back, 3 bases at V and 0 bases at J, with 16 bases in the middle. Germline V gene lookup returns CDR1 SGHRS and CDR2 YFSETQ. This CDR3 region has 17 residues. This CDR3 is CASSSGQPKSSYNEQFF. DNA of the CDR3: TGCGCCAGCAGCTCAGGACAGCCCAAGAGCTCCTACAATGAGCAGTTCTTC.

The rearrangement joins TRBV5-1 to TRBJ1-2; 7 bases align to TRBD1. The CDR3 runs 16 residues. The V gene end was trimmed by 7 bases and the J gene end by 3 bases; junction bases not matched to a gene: 15. CDR1 and CDR2 from the germline V gene are SGHRS and YFSETQ. The CDR3 DNA sequence: TGCGCCAGCGGTCGTGGGGCAGGGGGACGGGACTATGGCTACACCTTC. It translates to CASGRGAGGRDYGYTF. Based on the CDR3 plus reference TRBV5-1 and TRBJ1-2, the full variable domain is KAGVTQTPRYLIKTRGQQVTLSCSPISGHRSVSWYQQTPGQGLQFLFEYFSETQRNKGNFPGRFSGRQFSNSRSEMNVSTLELGDSALYLCASGRGAGGRDYGYTFGSGTRLTVV.

The CDR3 coding sequence is TGCAGCGTCCCTTCCTTGGATGAGCAGTTCTTC. This codes for CSVPSLDEQFF. V gene TRBV29-1 combines with J gene TRBJ2-1; D unclear. CDR1 and CDR2 from the germline V gene are SQVTM and ANQGSEA. V shed 6 bases and J shed 8 bases, with 11 bases lying between them. The CDR3 covers 11 residues.

This clone turned up a few times. J is TRBJ1-4 and V is TRBV6-1; D gene uncertain. The germline CDR1 and CDR2 sequences are MNHNS and SASEGT. The CDR3 totals 13 residues. V dropped 6 bases and J dropped 7 bases, with 12 bases sitting between them. CDR3 in DNA: TGTGCCAGCAGAGGATTAGGTGGTGAAAAACTGTTTTTT. This sequence encodes CASRGLGGEKLFF.